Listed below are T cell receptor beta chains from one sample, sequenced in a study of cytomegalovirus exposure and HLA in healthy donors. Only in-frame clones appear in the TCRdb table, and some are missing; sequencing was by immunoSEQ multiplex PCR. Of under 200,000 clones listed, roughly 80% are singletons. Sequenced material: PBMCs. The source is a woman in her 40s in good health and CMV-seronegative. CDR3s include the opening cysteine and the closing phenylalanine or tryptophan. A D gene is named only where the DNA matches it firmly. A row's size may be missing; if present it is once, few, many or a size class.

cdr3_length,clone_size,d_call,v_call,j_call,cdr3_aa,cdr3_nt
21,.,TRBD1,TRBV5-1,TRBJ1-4,CASSLRSLGQGSLPTNEKLFF,TGCGCCAGCAGCTTGAGGTCGTTAGGACAGGGGAGCCTCCCGACTAATGAAAAACTGTTTTTT
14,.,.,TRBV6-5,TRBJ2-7,CASRISAGSYEQYF,TGTGCCAGCCGAATATCGGCAGGGTCCTACGAGCAGTACTTC
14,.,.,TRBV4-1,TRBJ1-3,CASSQGGPRNTIYF,TGCGCCAGCAGCCAAGGGGGGCCGCGAAACACCATATATTTT
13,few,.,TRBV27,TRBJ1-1,CASYLGPYTEAFF,TGTGCCTCCTATCTGGGGCCATACACTGAAGCTTTCTTT
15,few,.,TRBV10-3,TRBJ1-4,CAISESWGANEKLFF,TGTGCCATCAGTGAGTCGTGGGGGGCTAATGAAAAACTGTTTTTT
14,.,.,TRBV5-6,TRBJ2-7,CASTKGGAVVEQYF,TGTGCCAGCACCAAGGGGGGGGCGGTCGTAGAGCAGTACTTC
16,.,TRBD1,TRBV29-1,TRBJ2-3,CSVRDRAMSGTDTQYF,TGCAGCGTCCGGGACAGGGCCATGTCAGGCACAGATACGCAGTATTTT
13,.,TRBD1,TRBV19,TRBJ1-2,CASQTDRGWGYTF,TGTGCCAGCCAAACCGACAGGGGATGGGGCTACACCTTC
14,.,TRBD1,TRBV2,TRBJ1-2,CASSQWDGTAGYTF,TGTGCCAGCAGTCAATGGGACGGGACAGCGGGCTACACCTTC
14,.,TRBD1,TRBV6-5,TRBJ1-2,CASSYLDRGSGYTF,TGTGCCAGCAGTTACTTGGACAGGGGAAGCGGCTACACCTTC
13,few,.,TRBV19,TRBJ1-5,CASVATGFQPQHF,TGTGCCAGCGTCGCAACAGGGTTTCAGCCCCAGCATTTT
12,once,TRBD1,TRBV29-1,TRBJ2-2,CSVTGDTGELFF,TGCAGCGTGACAGGGGACACCGGGGAGCTGTTTTTT
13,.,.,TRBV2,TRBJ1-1,CASSVDHRTEAFF,TGTGCCAGCAGTGTAGATCATCGCACTGAAGCTTTCTTT
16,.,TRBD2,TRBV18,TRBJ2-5,CASSPGASGGEETQYF,TGTGCCAGCTCACCAGGGGCTAGCGGGGGTGAAGAGACCCAGTACTTC
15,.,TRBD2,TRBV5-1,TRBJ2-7,CASSLEAGGPYEQYF,TGCGCCAGCAGCTTGGAGGCGGGGGGGCCGTACGAGCAGTACTTC
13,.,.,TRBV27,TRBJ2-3,CASSPDPRGTQYF,TGTGCCAGCAGTCCGGACCCAAGGGGTACGCAGTATTTT
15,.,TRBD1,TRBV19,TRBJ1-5,CASIRTGYSNQPQHF,TGTGCCAGTATCCGGACAGGGTATAGCAATCAGCCCCAGCATTTT
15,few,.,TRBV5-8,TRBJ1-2,CASSLKWRGNYGYTF,TGTGCCAGCAGCTTGAAGTGGCGGGGAAACTATGGCTACACCTTC
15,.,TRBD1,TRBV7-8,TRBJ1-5,CASSQGRGSGQPQHF,TGTGCCAGCAGCCAAGGCAGGGGGTCGGGTCAGCCCCAGCATTTT
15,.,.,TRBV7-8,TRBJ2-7,CASSLTDSPSYEQYF,TGTGCCAGCAGCTTAACAGATTCCCCCAGCTACGAGCAGTACTTC
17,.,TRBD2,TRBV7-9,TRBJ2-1,CASSPFSGGPSYNEQFF,TGTGCCAGCAGCCCCTTCTCGGGGGGACCTTCCTACAATGAGCAGTTCTTC
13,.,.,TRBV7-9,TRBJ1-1,CASSRTANTEAFF,TGTGCCAGCAGCCGGACAGCGAACACTGAAGCTTTCTTT
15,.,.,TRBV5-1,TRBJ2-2,CASSLITGYTGELFF,TGCGCCAGCAGCTTAATCACAGGGTACACCGGGGAGCTGTTTTTT
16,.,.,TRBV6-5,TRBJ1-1,CASSYSGGQANTEAFF,TGTGCCAGCAGTTACTCGGGAGGGCAGGCGAACACTGAAGCTTTCTTT
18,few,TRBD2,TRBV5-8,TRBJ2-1,CASTMTSGGAAIYNEQFF,TGTGCCAGCACCATGACTAGCGGGGGGGCCGCGATTTACAATGAGCAGTTCTTC
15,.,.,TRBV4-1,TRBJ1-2,CASSQDYSIGYGYTF,TGCGCCAGCAGCCAAGACTACAGCATTGGCTATGGCTACACCTTC
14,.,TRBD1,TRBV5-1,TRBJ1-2,CASSSSTGGTGYTF,TGCGCCAGCAGCTCCTCGACAGGGGGGACTGGCTACACCTTC
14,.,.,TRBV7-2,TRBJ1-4,CASSLNRASEKLFF,TGTGCCAGCAGCCTTAACAGGGCATCTGAAAAACTGTTTTTT
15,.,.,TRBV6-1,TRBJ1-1,CASSEWRQLNTEAFF,TGTGCCAGCAGTGAATGGCGACAACTTAACACTGAAGCTTTCTTT
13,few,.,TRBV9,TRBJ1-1,CASSVQSNTEAFF,TGTGCCAGCAGCGTACAGTCGAACACTGAAGCTTTCTTT
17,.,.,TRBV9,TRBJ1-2,CASSPRGPRSSNYGYTF,TGTGCCAGCAGCCCCAGGGGTCCCCGATCCTCTAACTATGGCTACACCTTC
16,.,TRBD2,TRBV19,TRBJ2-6,CASSIAGGPGANVLTF,TGTGCCAGTAGTATAGCGGGGGGGCCTGGGGCCAACGTCCTGACTTTC
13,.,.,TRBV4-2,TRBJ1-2,CASSSARIMGYTF,TGTGCCAGCAGCTCTGCGCGGATTATGGGCTACACCTTC
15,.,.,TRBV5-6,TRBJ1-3,CASSEWGRSGNTIYF,TGTGCCAGCAGCGAATGGGGCCGATCTGGAAACACCATATATTTT
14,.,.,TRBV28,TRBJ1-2,CASSLWGNDSGYTF,TGTGCCAGCAGTTTATGGGGGAACGACAGTGGCTACACCTTC
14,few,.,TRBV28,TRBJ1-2,CASSSPDGFYGYTF,TGTGCCAGCAGTTCCCCAGACGGGTTTTATGGCTACACCTTC
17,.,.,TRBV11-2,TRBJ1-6,CASSPIHLSSYNSPLHF,TGTGCCAGCAGCCCCATCCATTTGAGCTCCTATAATTCACCCCTCCACTTT
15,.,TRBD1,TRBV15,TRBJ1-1,CATSRRGQGVAEAFF,TGTGCCACCAGCAGAAGAGGACAGGGCGTCGCTGAAGCTTTCTTT
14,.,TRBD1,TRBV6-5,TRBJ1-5,CASRTGANNQPQHF,TGTGCCAGCAGGACAGGGGCGAACAATCAGCCCCAGCATTTT
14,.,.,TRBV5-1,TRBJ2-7,CASSLMSGANEQYF,TGCGCCAGCAGCTTGATGTCAGGGGCAAACGAGCAGTACTTC
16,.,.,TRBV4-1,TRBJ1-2,CASSQVGRTRNYGYTF,TGCGCCAGCAGCCAAGTGGGGCGGACGAGAAACTATGGCTACACCTTC
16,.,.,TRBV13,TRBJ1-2,CASRRGTAKKGYGYTF,TGTGCCAGCAGACGCGGGACGGCAAAAAAAGGGTATGGCTACACCTTC
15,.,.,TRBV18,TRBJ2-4,CASSPPGGGRAGQYF,TGTGCCAGCTCACCGCCCGGGGGAGGCCGGGCGGGTCAGTACTTC
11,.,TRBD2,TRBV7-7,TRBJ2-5,CASRRGETQYF,TGTGCCAGCAGGCGGGGGGAGACCCAGTACTTC
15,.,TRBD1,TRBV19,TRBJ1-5,CASSIVDRVGQPQHF,TGTGCCAGTAGTATAGTGGACAGGGTAGGGCAGCCCCAGCATTTT
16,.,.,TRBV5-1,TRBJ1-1,CASSWKQGRGNTEAFF,TGCGCCAGCAGCTGGAAACAGGGTCGGGGAAACACTGAAGCTTTCTTT
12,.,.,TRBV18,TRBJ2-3,CASSLITDTQYF,TGTGCCAGCTCACTAATCACAGATACGCAGTATTTT
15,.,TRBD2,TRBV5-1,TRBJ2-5,CASSFSGGVQETQYF,TGCGCCAGCAGCTTTAGCGGGGGGGTACAAGAGACCCAGTACTTC
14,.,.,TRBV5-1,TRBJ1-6,CASSSGQPYQALHF,TGCGCCAGCAGCTCCGGACAGCCATACCAGGCCCTCCACTTT